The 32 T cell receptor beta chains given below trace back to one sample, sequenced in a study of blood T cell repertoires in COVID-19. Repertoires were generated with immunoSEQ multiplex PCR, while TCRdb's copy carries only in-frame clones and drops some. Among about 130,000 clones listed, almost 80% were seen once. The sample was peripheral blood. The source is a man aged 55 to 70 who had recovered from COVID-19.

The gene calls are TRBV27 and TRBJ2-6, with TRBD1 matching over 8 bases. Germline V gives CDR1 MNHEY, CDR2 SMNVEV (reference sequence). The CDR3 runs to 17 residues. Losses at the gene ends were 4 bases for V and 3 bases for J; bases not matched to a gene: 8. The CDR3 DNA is TGTGCCAGCAGTTCAAAGACAGGGGAACTTGGGGCCAACGTCCTGACTTTC. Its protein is CASSSKTGELGANVLTF.

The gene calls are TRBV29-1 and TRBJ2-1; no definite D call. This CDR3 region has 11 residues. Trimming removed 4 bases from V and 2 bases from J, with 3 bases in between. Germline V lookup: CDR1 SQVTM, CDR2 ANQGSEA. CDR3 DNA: TGCAGCGTTGGCGCCTACAATGAGCAGTTCTTC. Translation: CSVGAYNEQFF.

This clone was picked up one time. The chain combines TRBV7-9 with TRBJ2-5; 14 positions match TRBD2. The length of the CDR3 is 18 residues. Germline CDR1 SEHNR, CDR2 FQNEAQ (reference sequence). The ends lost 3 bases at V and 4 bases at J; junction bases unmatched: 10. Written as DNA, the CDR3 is TGTGCCAGCAGCTTTGGGACTAGCGGGAGCCCCCGAGGAGAGACCCAGTACTTC. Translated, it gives CASSFGTSGSPRGETQYF.

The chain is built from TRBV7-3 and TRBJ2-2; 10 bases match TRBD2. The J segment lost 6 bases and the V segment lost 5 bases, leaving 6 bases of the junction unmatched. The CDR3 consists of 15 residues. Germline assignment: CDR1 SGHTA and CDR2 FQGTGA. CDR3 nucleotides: TGTGCCAGCAGCCCCCTAGCGGGAGAGGCCGGGGAGCTGTTTTTT. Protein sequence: CASSPLAGEAGELFF.

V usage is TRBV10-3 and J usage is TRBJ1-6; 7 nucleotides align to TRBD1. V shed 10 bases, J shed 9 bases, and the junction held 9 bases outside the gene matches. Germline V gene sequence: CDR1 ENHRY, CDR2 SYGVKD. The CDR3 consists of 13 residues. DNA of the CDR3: TGTGCCACCCGACAGGGCGTAGGTTCACCCCTCCACTTT. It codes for CATRQGVGSPLHF.

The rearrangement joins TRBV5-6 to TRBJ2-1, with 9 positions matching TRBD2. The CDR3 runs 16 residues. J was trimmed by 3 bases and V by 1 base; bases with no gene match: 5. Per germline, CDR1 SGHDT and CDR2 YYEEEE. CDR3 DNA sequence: TGTGCCAGCAGCTTGAAACGCGGGGGGGTCTACAATGAGCAGTTCTTC. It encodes CASSLKRGGVYNEQFF.

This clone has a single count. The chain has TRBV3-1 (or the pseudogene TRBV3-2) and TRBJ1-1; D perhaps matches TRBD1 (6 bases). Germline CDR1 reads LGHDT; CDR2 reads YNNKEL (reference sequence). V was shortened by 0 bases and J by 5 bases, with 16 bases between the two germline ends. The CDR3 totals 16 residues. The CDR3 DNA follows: TGTGCCAGCAGCCAAGATCCTACAGGGAGGGGGACTGAAGCTTTCTTT. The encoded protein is CASSQDPTGRGTEAFF.

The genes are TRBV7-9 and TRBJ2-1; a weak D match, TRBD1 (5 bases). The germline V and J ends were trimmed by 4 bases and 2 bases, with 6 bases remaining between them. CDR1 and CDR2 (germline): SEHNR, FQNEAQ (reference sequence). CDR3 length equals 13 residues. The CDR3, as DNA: TGTGCCAGCAGCTCGACAGCCTACAATGAGCAGTTCTTC. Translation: CASSSTAYNEQFF. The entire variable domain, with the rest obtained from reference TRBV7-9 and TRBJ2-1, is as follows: DTGVSQNPRHKITKRGQNVTFRCDPISEHNRLYWYRQTLGQGPEFLTYFQNEAQLEKSRLLSDRFSAERPKGSFSTLEIQRTEQGDSAMYLCASSSTAYNEQFFGPGTRLTVL.

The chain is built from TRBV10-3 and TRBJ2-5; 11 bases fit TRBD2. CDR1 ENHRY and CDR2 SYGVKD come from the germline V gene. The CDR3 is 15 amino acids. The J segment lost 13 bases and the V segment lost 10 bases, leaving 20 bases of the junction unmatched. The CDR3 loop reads CATLSVAGGPGPVYF. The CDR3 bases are TGTGCCACCCTTAGTGTAGCGGGAGGGCCTGGGCCCGTGTACTTC.

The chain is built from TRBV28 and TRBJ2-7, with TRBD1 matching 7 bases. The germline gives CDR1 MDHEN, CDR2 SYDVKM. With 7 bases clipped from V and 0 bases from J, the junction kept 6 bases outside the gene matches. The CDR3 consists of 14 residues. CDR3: CASMGQPSSYEQYF. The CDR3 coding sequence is TGTGCCAGCATGGGACAGCCCTCCTCCTACGAGCAGTACTTC.

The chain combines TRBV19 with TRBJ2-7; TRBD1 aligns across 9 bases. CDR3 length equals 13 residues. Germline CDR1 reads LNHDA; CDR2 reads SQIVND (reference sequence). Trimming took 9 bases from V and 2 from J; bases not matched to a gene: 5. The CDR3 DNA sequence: TGTGCCAGCGCCGGGACAGGGACCTACGAGCAGTACTTC. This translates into CASAGTGTYEQYF.

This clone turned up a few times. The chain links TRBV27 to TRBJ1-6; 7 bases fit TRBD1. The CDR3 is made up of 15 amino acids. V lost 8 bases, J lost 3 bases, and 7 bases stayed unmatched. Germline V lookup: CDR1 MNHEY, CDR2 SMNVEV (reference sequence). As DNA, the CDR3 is TGTGCCAGCGGGACCAGGACAGGCTATAATTCACCCCTCCACTTT. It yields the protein CASGTRTGYNSPLHF.

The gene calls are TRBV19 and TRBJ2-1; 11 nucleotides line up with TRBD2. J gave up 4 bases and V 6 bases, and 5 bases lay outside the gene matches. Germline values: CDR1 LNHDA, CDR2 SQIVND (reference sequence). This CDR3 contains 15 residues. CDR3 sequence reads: CASRSGTSGYNEQFF. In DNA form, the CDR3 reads TGTGCCAGTAGATCCGGGACTAGCGGTTACAATGAGCAGTTCTTC.

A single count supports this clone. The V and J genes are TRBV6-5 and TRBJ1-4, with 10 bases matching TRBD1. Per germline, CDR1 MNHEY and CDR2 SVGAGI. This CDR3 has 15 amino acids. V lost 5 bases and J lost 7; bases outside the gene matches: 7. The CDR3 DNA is TGTGCCAGCAGTCCTATGACAGGGGGCTTTGAAAAACTGTTTTTT. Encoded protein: CASSPMTGGFEKLFF.

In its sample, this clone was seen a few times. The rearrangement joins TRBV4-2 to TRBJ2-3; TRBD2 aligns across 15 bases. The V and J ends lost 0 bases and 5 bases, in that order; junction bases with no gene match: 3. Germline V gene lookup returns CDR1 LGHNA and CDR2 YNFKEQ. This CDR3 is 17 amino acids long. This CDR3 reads CASSQDPGLAGGDTQYF. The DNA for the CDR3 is TGTGCCAGCAGCCAAGACCCGGGACTAGCGGGAGGAGATACGCAGTATTTT.

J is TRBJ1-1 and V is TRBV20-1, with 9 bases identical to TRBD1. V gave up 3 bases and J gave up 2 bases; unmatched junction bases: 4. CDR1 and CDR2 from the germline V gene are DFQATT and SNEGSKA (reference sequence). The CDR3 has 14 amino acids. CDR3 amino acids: CSASETGGNTEAFF. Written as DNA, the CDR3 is TGCAGTGCTAGTGAAACAGGGGGCAACACTGAAGCTTTCTTT.

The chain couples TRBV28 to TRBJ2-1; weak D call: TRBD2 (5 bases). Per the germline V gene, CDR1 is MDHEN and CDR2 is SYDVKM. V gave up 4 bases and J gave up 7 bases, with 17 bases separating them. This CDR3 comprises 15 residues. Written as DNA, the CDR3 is TGTGCCAGCAGTTCGCATGTACGGGATAAGAATGAGCAGTTCTTC. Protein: CASSSHVRDKNEQFF. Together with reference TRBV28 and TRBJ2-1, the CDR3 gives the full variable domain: DVKVTQSSRYLVKRTGEKVFLECVQDMDHENMFWYRQDPGLGLRLIYFSYDVKMKEKGDIPEGYSVSREKKERFSLILESASTNQTSMYLCASSSHVRDKNEQFFGPGTRLTVL.

CDR3 nucleotide sequence: TGTGCCACCAGTGAGCAGGAGACCCAGTACTTC. This sequence encodes CATSEQETQYF. The chain recombines TRBV24-1 with TRBJ2-5; no clear D gene. V dropped 4 bases and J dropped 5 bases, with 4 bases sitting between them. This CDR3 is built from 11 residues. Germline lookup yields CDR1 KGHDR and CDR2 SFDVKD.

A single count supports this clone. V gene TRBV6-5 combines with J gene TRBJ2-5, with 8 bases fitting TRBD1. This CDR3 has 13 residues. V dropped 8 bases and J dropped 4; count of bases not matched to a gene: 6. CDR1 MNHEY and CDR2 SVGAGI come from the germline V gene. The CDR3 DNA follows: TGTGCCAGCTCAGGGGGCTTGGGAGAGACCCAGTACTTC. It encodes CASSGGLGETQYF.

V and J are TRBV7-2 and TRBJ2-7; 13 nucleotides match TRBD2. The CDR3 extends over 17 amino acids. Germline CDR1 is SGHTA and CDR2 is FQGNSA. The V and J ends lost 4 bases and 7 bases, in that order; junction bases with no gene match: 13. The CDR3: CASSSALTSGRRQEQYF. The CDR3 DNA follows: TGTGCCAGCAGCTCGGCCCTGACTAGCGGGAGGAGGCAAGAGCAGTACTTC.

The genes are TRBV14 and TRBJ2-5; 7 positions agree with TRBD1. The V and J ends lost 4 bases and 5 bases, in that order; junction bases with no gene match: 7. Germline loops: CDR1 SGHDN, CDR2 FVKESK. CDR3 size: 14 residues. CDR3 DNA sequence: TGTGCCAGCAGCCTGACAGGGACGGGGGAGACCCAGTACTTC. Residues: CASSLTGTGETQYF.

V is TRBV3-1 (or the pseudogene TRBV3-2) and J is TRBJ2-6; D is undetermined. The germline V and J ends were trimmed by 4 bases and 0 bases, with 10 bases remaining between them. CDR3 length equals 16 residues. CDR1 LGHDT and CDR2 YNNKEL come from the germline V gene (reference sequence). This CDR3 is CASSLTPSSGANVLTF. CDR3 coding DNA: TGTGCCAGCAGCCTGACACCAAGCTCTGGGGCCAACGTCCTGACTTTC.

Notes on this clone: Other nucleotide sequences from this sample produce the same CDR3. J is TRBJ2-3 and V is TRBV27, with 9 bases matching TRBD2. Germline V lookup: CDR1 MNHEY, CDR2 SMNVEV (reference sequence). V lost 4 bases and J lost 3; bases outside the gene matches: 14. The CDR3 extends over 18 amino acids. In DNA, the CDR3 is TGTGCCAGCAGTTACCGAGGGGGCGGGAGGGGGGTGACAGATACGCAGTATTTT. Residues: CASSYRGGGRGVTDTQYF.

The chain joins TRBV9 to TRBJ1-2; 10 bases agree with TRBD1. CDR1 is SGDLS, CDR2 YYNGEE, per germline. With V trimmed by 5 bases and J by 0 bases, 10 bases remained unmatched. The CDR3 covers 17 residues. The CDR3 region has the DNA TGTGCCAGCAGTGAACATACCGGGACAGGGGCTAACTATGGCTACACCTTC. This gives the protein CASSEHTGTGANYGYTF.

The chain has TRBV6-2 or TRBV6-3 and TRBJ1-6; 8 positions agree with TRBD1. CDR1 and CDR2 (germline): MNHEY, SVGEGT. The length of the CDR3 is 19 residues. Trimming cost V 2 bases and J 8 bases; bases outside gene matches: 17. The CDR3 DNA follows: TGTGCCAGCAGTTACCCGCGCGGATCAGGGGGCCTAGATGATTCACCCCTCCACTTT. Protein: CASSYPRGSGGLDDSPLHF.

In DNA, the CDR3 is TGTGCCAGCAGCACCCAGTTCAAAAGCTATGGCTACACCTTC. Translation gives CASSTQFKSYGYTF. The chain links TRBV6-2 or TRBV6-3 to TRBJ1-2; D ambiguous. The germline V and J ends were trimmed by 6 bases and 4 bases, with 15 bases remaining between them. Germline V gene lookup returns CDR1 MNHEY and CDR2 SVGEGT. The CDR3 spans 14 residues.

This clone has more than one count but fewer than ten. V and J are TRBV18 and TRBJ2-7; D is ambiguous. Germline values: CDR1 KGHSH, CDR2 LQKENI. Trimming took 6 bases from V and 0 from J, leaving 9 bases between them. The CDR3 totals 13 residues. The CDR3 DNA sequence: TGTGCCAGCTCCCCCAGAAGCTCCTACGAGCAGTACTTC. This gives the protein CASSPRSSYEQYF. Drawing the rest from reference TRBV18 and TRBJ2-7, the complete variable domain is NAGVMQNPRHLVRRRGQEARLRCSPMKGHSHVYWYRQLPEEGLKFMVYLQKENIIDESGMPKERFSAEFPKEGPSILRIQQVVRGDSAAYFCASSPRSSYEQYFGPGTRLTVT.

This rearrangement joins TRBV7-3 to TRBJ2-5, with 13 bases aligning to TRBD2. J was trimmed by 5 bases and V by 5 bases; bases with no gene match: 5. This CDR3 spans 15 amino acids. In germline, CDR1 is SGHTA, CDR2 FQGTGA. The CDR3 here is CASSPRGLAGETQYF. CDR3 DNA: TGTGCCAGCAGCCCACGGGGACTAGCGGGGGAGACCCAGTACTTC.

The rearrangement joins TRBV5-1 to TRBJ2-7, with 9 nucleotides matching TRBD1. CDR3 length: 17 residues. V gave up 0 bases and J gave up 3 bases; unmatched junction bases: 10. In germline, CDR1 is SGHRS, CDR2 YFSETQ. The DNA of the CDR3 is TGCGCCAGCAGCTTGGGCGGACCCGGGACAGGGAACTACGAGCAGTACTTC. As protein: CASSLGGPGTGNYEQYF.

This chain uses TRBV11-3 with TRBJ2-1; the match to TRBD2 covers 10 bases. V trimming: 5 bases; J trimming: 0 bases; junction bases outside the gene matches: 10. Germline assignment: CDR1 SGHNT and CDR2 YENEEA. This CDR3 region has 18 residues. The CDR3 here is CASSRGTSAASSYNEQFF. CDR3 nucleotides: TGTGCCAGCAGCAGAGGGACTAGCGCCGCGAGCTCCTACAATGAGCAGTTCTTC.

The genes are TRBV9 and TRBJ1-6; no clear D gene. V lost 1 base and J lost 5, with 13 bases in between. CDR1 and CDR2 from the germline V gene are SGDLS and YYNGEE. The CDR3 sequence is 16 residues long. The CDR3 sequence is CASSVSQANDNSPLHF. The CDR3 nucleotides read TGTGCCAGCAGCGTATCGCAGGCGAACGATAATTCACCCCTCCACTTT. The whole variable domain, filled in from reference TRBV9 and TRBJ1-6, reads DSGVTQTPKHLITATGQRVTLRCSPRSGDLSVYWYQQSLDQGLQFLIQYYNGEERAKGNILERFSAQQFPDLHSELNLSSLELGDSALYFCASSVSQANDNSPLHFGNGTRLTVT.

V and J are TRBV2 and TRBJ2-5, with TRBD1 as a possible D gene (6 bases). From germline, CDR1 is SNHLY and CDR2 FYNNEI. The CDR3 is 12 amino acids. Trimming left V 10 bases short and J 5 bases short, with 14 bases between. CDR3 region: CATSQGRETQYF. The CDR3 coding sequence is TGTGCCACTTCACAGGGAAGGGAGACCCAGTACTTC.